This T cell receptor beta chain was sequenced during a study of blood T cell repertoires in COVID-19. Study summary: The samples span acute and convalescent COVID-19 from the United States, Italy and Spain. Sample material is recorded as cDNA or gDNA derived from T cells, B-cell-depleted T cells, or PBMCs.

Germline values: CDR1 SGHAT, CDR2 FQNNGV. J lost 0 bases, V lost 5 bases, and 8 bases had no gene match. The CDR3 is 19 residues long. Per the original methods: Estimated nucleated cell counts came from reference gene primer amplification. Profiling relied on immunoSEQ multiplex PCR, and the TCRdb table lists in-frame clones only, not all of them. V and J calls and clone size are as listed in that table; D and trimming were resolved from the DNA. The sample lists 200,000 to 300,000 clones, 80% to 90% occurring once. Sequences were obtained from peripheral blood. The chain recombines TRBV11-2 with TRBJ2-1, with 15 bases lining up with TRBD2. This receptor was identified in a young man with active or convalescent COVID-19. Here the CDR3 reads CASSVPGLAGGSSYNEQFF. For the CDR3, the DNA is TGTGCCAGCAGCGTACCGGGACTAGCGGGGGGAAGCTCCTACAATGAGCAGTTCTTC.